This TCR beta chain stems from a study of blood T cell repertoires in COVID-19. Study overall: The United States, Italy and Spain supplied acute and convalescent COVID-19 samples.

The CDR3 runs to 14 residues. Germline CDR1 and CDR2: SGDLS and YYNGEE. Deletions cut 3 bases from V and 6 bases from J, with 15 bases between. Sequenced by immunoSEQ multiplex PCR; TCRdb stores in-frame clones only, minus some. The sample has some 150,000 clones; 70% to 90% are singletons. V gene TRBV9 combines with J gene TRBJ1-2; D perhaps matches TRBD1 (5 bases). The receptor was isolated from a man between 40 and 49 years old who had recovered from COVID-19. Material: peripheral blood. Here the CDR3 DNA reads TGTGCCAGCAGCGCATCGGGGGGGAGGCATGGCTACACCTTC. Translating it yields CASSASGGRHGYTF.